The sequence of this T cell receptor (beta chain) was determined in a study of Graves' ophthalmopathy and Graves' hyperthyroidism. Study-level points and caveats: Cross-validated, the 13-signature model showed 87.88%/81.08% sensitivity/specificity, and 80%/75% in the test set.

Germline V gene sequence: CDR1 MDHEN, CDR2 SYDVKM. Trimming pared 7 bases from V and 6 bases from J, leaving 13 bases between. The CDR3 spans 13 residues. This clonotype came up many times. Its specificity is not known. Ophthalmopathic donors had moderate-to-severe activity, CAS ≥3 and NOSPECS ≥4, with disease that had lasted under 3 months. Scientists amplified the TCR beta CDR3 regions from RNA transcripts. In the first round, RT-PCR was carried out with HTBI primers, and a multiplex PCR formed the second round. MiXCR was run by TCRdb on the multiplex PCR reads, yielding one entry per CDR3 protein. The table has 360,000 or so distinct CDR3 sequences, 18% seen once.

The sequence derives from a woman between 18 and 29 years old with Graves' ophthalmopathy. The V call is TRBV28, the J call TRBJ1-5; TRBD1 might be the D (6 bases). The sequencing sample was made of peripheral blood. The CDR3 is CASIPGVGQPQHF. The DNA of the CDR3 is TGTGCCAGCATCCCAGGGGTCGGTCAGCCCCAGCATTTT.